The 18 T cell receptor beta chains below come from one sample, sequenced in a study of T cells in tumors after PD-1 blockade. TCRdb's table, derived via immunoSEQ multiplex PCR, lists solely in-frame clones and lacks some. The data hold 30,000 to 40,000 clones, with around 80% observed a single time. The sample in question was PBMCs, obtained before anti-PD-1 treatment. Receptor source: a human donor with basal cell carcinoma.

The chain links TRBV30 to TRBJ1-4, with TRBD1 matching over 8 bases. The CDR3 consists of 16 residues. V shed 3 bases and J 7 bases; nucleotides not matched to a gene: 13. The germline V gene encodes CDR1 GTSNPN and CDR2 SVGIG (reference sequence). The CDR3 nucleotides are TGTGCCTGGAGCGGGGTTCAAGGACAGGGACGTGAAAAACTGTTTTTT. Its protein product is CAWSGVQGQGREKLFF.

V and J are TRBV7-3 and TRBJ1-1; D possibly corresponds to TRBD1 (5 bases). Germline V gene sequence: CDR1 SGHTA, CDR2 FQGTGA. Deletions cut 3 bases from V and 1 base from J, with 12 bases between. CDR3 length equals 15 residues. DNA of the CDR3: TGTGCCAGCAGCTTCTCCGGGGGGGAGAACACTGAAGCTTTCTTT. It yields the protein CASSFSGGENTEAFF.

The chain joins TRBV27 to TRBJ1-2; 7 bases line up with TRBD1. CDR1 and CDR2 from the germline V gene are MNHEY and SMNVEV (reference sequence). The V gene end was trimmed by 8 bases and the J gene end by 4 bases; junction bases not matched to a gene: 4. The CDR3 loop spans 12 amino acids. CDR3 region: CASGDRVYGYTF. The CDR3 DNA is TGTGCCAGCGGCGACAGGGTCTATGGCTACACCTTC.

Comments on this clone: One end of the junction fails to match germline, which may point to a read error. The same CDR3 also results from other DNA sequences found in this sample. The chain combines TRBV6-2 or TRBV6-3 with TRBJ2-5; D not resolved. Germline V lookup: CDR1 MNHEY, CDR2 SVGEGT. The CDR3 totals 11 residues. The CDR3 is CASSQPETQYF. As DNA, the CDR3 is TGTGCCAGCAGCCAGCCGGAGACTCAGTACTTC.

This clone occurred once. The CDR3 region is CASSPTSGIPDTQYF. The CDR3 DNA follows: TGTGCCAGCAGTCCGACTAGCGGGATCCCAGATACGCAGTATTTT. The J gene is TRBJ2-3, the V gene TRBV6-2 or TRBV6-3, with 11 bases lining up with TRBD2. The junction had 5 bases not matched to a gene; V was cut back by 5 bases and J by 4 bases. Germline V gene lookup returns CDR1 MNHEY and CDR2 SVGEGT. The CDR3 is made up of 15 amino acids.

This clone came up once. V gene TRBV7-9 combines with J gene TRBJ2-3; 14 nucleotides agree with TRBD2. The CDR3 length is 16 residues. CDR1 and CDR2 (germline): SEHNR, FQNEAQ (reference sequence). V was clipped by 4 bases and J by 5 bases; unmatched bases: 5. CDR3 in DNA: TGTGCCAGCAGCTCGGGGACTAGCGGGGGCGTAGATACGCAGTATTTT. Its protein product is CASSSGTSGGVDTQYF.

The chain combines TRBV28 with TRBJ1-4, with TRBD1 matching over 7 bases. The V and J ends lost 1 base and 8 bases, in that order; junction bases with no gene match: 7. Germline V gene sequence: CDR1 MDHEN, CDR2 SYDVKM. The CDR3 is 15 amino acids. CDR3 nucleotides: TGTGCCAGCAGTTTATACGCAGGGGGTTGGGAAAAACTGTTTTTT. It yields the protein CASSLYAGGWEKLFF.

The chain has TRBV7-9 and TRBJ2-5; the D gene is possibly TRBD2 (6 bases). The CDR3 runs 15 residues. Germline loops: CDR1 SEHNR, CDR2 FQNEAQ (reference sequence). V lost 4 bases and J lost 0, with 12 bases in between. The CDR3 DNA sequence: TGTGCCAGCAGCTCCGGGGGACTGAACCAAGAGACCCAGTACTTC. This encodes CASSSGGLNQETQYF. Complete variable domain (other parts from reference TRBV7-9 and TRBJ2-5): DTGVSQNPRHKITKRGQNVTFRCDPISEHNRLYWYRQTLGQGPEFLTYFQNEAQLEKSRLLSDRFSAERPKGSFSTLEIQRTEQGDSAMYLCASSSGGLNQETQYFGPGTRLLVL.

The rearrangement links TRBV4-1 to TRBJ2-7; D may match TRBD1 or TRBD2 (5 bases each). This CDR3 is built from 16 residues. CDR1 is MGHRA and CDR2 is YSYEKL in the germline V gene. With 0 bases removed from V and 5 bases from J, the gap between germline ends came to 17 bases. The CDR3 bases are TGCGCCAGCAGCCAAGATAGTGGGACCCCACCTCACGAGCAGTACTTC. Its protein is CASSQDSGTPPHEQYF.

The V gene is TRBV3-1 (or the pseudogene TRBV3-2), the J gene TRBJ2-1; TRBD2 might be the D (6 bases). V was shortened by 0 bases and J by 3 bases, with 12 bases between the two germline ends. Germline V gene lookup returns CDR1 LGHDT and CDR2 YNNKEL (reference sequence). This CDR3 is 16 amino acids long. CDR3 protein: CASSQDLTSFYNEQFF. DNA of the CDR3: TGTGCCAGCAGCCAAGATTTAACTAGCTTCTACAATGAGCAGTTCTTC.

The chain carries TRBV7-9 and TRBJ1-4, with D perhaps TRBD1 (5 bases). Trimming removed 3 bases from V and 7 bases from J, with 9 bases in between. The length of the CDR3 is 13 residues. CDR1 is SEHNR, CDR2 FQNEAQ, per germline (reference sequence). The CDR3 nucleotides are TGTGCCAGCAGCTTTCTCGACAGTGAAAAACTGTTTTTT. Translating gives CASSFLDSEKLFF.

Only one count was recorded for this clone. The J gene is TRBJ2-4, the V gene TRBV18; no definite D call. The V end lost 4 bases, the J end lost 0 bases, and 10 bases lay between the germline ends. The CDR3 contains 15 residues. Germline CDR1 is KGHSH and CDR2 is LQKENI. The CDR3 region is CASSHRTEAKNIQYF. The CDR3 DNA reads TGTGCCAGCTCACACCGGACGGAAGCCAAAAACATTCAGTACTTC.

The chain combines TRBV5-4 with TRBJ2-2, with D possibly called TRBD1 or TRBD2 (5 bases each). The germline V and J ends were trimmed by 2 bases and 0 bases, with 8 bases remaining between them. The germline V gene has CDR1 SGHNT and CDR2 YYREEE (reference sequence). The CDR3 contains 15 residues. CDR3 sequence: CASSFGTSNTGELFF. CDR3 bases: TGTGCCAGCAGCTTCGGGACGTCGAACACCGGGGAGCTGTTTTTT.

This clone showed up just once. J is TRBJ1-2 and V is TRBV27; TRBD1 might be the D (5 bases). CDR1 is MNHEY and CDR2 is SMNVEV in the germline V gene (reference sequence). V gave up 2 bases and J gave up 8 bases, with 12 bases separating them. CDR3 length: 13 amino acids. CDR3 in DNA: TGTGCCAGCAGTTTAAAGGGGAGTGGCGGCTACACCTTC. Translating it yields CASSLKGSGGYTF.

V and J are TRBV19 and TRBJ2-7; D is ambiguous. The CDR3 length is 15 residues. Trimming removed 4 bases from V and 6 bases from J, with 19 bases in between. The V gene's germline CDR1 is LNHDA and CDR2 SQIVND (reference sequence). CDR3 sequence: CASSTAHSSWGEQYF. The CDR3, as DNA: TGTGCCAGTAGTACAGCCCATTCCTCATGGGGCGAGCAGTACTTC.

The chain combines TRBV25-1 with TRBJ2-1; 9 bases map to TRBD2. V shed 1 base, J shed 7 bases, and the junction held 11 bases outside the gene matches. The germline gives CDR1 MGHDK, CDR2 SYGVNS. CDR3 length: 17 amino acids. The CDR3: CASSELPASGVRNEQFF. As DNA, the CDR3 is TGTGCCAGCAGTGAATTGCCCGCTAGCGGGGTTAGAAATGAGCAGTTCTTC. Variable domain in full (rest from reference TRBV25-1 and TRBJ2-1): EADIYQTPRYLVIGTGKKITLECSQTMGHDKMYWYQQDPGMELHLIHYSYGVNSTEKGDLSSESTVSRIRTEHFPLTLESARPSHTSQYLCASSELPASGVRNEQFFGPGTRLTVL.

In its sample, this clone was seen once. J is TRBJ2-3 and V is TRBV20-1; D remains unclear. Germline-derived CDR1 and CDR2 are DFQATT and SNEGSKA (reference sequence). Deletions cut 3 bases from V and 7 bases from J, with 8 bases between. The CDR3 totals 11 residues. The CDR3 is CSASAANTQYF. DNA of the CDR3: TGCAGTGCTAGCGCGGCAAATACGCAGTATTTT.

Only one count was recorded for this clone. The rearrangement joins TRBV9 to TRBJ2-3; D is undetermined. This CDR3 region has 14 residues. V dropped 0 bases and J dropped 5 bases, with 10 bases sitting between them. Looked up from germline, CDR1 is SGDLS and CDR2 is YYNGEE. The CDR3 DNA reads as TGTGCCAGCAGCGTAGGTAGTTTGAAAGATACGCAGTATTTT. This gives the protein CASSVGSLKDTQYF.